This T cell receptor beta chain was identified during a study of vaccination and CD4 T cells after COVID-19. Study-level background: Participants were vaccinated with two doses, given as either BNT162b2 or mRNA-1273 vaccine.

Treatment defined: approximately 9-day PBMC culture with coronavirus spike peptide pools or control peptides (ViraFEST assay). ViraFEST grew antigen-specific T cells using peptide pools, then sequenced TCRs. Scientists separated out CD4+ T cells through negative selection following 10 days in culture. Cultured CD4+ T-cell DNA underwent Oncomine TCR Beta short-read sequencing. Investigators obtained genomic DNA by extraction from cultured CD4+ T cells. TCRdb redid the calling of the PCR reads with MiXCR, one entry per CDR3 protein. The sample has around 10,000 distinct CDR3 sequences, 55% to 80% seen once. With respect to this clonotype: Its target is not known.

The clonotype originates from a human donor who had recovered from COVID-19. The sequences come from CD4+ T cells from blood, cultured in vitro, collected before SARS-CoV-2 vaccination.

CDR3 residues: CASSLDGTYEQYF. The DNA for the CDR3 is TGTGCCAGCAGCTTAGACGGAACCTACGAGCAGTACTTC. This sequence joins TRBV7-9 and TRBJ2-7; no definite D call. Per germline, CDR1 SEHNR and CDR2 FQNEAQ (reference sequence). This CDR3 is built from 13 residues. V was pared by 1 base and J by 2 bases, with 6 bases between.